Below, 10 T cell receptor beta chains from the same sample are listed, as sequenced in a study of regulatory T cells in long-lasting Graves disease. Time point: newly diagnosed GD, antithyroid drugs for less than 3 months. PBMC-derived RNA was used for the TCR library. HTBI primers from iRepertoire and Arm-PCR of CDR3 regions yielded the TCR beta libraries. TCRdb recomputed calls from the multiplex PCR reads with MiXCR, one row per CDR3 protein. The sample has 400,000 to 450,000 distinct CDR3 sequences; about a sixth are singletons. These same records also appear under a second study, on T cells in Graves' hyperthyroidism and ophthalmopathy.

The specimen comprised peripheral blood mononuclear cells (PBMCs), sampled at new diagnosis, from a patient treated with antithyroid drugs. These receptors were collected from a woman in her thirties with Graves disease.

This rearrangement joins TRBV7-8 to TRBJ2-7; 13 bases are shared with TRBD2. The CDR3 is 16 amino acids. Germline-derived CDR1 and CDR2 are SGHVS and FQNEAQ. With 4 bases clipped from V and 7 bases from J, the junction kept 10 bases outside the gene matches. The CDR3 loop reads CASSSPGLAGQTEQYF. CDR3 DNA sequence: TGTGCCAGCAGCTCCCCGGGACTAGCGGGACAAACGGAGCAGTACTTC.

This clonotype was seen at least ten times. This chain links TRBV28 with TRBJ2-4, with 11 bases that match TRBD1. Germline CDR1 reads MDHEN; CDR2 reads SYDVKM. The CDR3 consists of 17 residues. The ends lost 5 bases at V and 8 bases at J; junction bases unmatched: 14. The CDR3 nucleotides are TGTGCCAGCAGTGCCCGCCGGGACAGGGGGGTGGCTGACATTCAGTACTTC. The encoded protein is CASSARRDRGVADIQYF.

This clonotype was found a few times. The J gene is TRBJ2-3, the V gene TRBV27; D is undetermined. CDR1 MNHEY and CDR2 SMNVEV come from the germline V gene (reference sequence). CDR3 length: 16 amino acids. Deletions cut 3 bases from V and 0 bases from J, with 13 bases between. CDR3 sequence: CASSFSGLASTDTQYF. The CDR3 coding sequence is TGTGCCAGCAGTTTTTCTGGGTTGGCCAGCACAGATACGCAGTATTTT.

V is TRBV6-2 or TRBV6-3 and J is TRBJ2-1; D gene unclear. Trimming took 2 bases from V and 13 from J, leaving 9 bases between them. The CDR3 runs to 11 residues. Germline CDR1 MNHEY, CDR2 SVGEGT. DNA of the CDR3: TGTGCCAGCAGTTACGGAGAGACCCAGTTCTTC. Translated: CASSYGETQFF.

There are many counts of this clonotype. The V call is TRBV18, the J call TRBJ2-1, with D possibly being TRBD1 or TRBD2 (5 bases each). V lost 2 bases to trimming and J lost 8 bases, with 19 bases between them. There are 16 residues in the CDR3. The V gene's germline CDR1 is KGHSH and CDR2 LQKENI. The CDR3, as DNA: TGTGCCAGCTCACCAGGGGGAGCCCCCATGCGCGATGAGCAGTTCTTC. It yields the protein CASSPGGAPMRDEQFF.

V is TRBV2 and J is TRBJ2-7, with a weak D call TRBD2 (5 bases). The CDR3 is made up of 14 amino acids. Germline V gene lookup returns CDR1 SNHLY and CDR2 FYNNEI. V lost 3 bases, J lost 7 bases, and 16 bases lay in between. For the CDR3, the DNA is TGTGCCAGCAGTGATATGGGGTCGGGGTGGGAGCAGTACTTC. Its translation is CASSDMGSGWEQYF.

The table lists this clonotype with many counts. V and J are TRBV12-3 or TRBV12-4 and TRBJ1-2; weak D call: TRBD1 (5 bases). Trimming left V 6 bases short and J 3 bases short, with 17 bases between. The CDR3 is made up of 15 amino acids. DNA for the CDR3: TGTGCCAGCAGCCCGGGCCAGGGCCTGTACTATGGCTACACCTTC. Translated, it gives CASSPGQGLYYGYTF.

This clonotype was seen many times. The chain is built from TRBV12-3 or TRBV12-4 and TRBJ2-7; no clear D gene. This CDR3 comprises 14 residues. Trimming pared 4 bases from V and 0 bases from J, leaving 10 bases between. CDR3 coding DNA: TGTGCCAGCAGTTCCGGCCTCAGCTCCTACGAGCAGTACTTC. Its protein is CASSSGLSSYEQYF.

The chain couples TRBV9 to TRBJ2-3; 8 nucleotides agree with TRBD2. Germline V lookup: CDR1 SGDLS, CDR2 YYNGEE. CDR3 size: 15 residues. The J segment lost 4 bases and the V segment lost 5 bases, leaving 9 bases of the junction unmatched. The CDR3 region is CASSQLGGRSDTQYF. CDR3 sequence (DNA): TGTGCCAGCAGTCAACTGGGCGGGAGGTCAGATACGCAGTATTTT.

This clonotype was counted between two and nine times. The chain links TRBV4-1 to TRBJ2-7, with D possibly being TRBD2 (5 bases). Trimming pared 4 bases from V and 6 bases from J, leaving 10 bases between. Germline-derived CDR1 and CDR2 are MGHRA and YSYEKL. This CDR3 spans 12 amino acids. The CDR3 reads CASSRVAGEQYF. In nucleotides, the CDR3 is TGCGCCAGCAGCCGAGTGGCGGGCGAGCAGTACTTC.